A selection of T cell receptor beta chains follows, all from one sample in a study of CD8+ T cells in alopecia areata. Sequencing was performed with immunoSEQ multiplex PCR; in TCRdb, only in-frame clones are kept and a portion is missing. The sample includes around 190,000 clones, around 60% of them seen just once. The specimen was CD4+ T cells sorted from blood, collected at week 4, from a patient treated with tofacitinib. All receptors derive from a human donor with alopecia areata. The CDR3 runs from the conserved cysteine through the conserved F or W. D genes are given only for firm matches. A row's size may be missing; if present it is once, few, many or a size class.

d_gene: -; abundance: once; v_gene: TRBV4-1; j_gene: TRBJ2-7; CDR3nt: TGCGCCAGCAGCCAACCTCACACCTCCCTCAATCCCTACGAGCAGTACTTC; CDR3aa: CASSQPHTSLNPYEQYF
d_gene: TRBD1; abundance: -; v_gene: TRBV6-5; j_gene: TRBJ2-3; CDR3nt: TGTGCCAGCTCAAGGACAGGGGAGGGAGATACGCAGTATTTT; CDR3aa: CASSRTGEGDTQYF
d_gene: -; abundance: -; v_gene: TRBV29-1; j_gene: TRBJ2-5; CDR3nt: TGCAGCATCTCCGGGACGGAAAAGACCCAGTACTTC; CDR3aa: CSISGTEKTQYF
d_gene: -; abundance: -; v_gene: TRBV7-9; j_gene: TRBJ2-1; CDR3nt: TGTGCCAGCAGCATGGTGGGCAATGAGCAGTTCTTC; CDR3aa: CASSMVGNEQFF
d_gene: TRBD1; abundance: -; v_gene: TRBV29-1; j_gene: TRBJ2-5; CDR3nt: TGCAGCGTTGTGAGGGACAGGACTCAAGAGACCCAGTACTTC; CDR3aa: CSVVRDRTQETQYF
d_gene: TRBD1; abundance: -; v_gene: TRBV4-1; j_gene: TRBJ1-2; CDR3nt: TGCGCCAGCAGCCTCCTCTCGGGACAGAACTATGGCTACACCTTC; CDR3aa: CASSLLSGQNYGYTF
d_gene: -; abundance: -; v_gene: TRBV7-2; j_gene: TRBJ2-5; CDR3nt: TGTGCCAGCAGCTCTCAAGAGACCCAGTACTTC; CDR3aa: CASSSQETQYF
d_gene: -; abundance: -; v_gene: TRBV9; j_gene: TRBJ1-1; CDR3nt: TGTGCCAGCAGCGTAGAGAAGAACACTGAAGCTTTCTTT; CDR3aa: CASSVEKNTEAFF
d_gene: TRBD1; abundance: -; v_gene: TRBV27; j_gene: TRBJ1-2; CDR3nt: TGTGCCAGCAGGGGACAGGGCGTAACTAACTATGGCTACACCTTC; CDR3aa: CASRGQGVTNYGYTF
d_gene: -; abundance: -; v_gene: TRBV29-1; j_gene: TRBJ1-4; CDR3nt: TGCAGCGTTGAGGATGGGGGCACTGGGGAAAAACTGTTTTTT; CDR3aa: CSVEDGGTGEKLFF
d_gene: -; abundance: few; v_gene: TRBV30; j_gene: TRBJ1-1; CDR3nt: TGTGCCTGGAGTGTGGTCCCGGGGACTGAAGCTTTCTTT; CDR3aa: CAWSVVPGTEAFF
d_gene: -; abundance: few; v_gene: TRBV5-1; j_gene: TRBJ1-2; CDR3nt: TGCGCCAGCAGCTTGTCCGGGGCTGGTGGCTACACCTTC; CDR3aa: CASSLSGAGGYTF
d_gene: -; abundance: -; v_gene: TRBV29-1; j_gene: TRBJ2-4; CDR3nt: TGCAGCGTTGAAACACAACCAACAAAAAACATTCAGTACTTC; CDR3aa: CSVETQPTKNIQYF
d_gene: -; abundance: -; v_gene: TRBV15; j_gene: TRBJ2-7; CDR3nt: TGTGCCACCAGCAGAGAGCCCTCTACAGTTACCGAGCAGTACTTC; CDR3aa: CATSREPSTVTEQYF
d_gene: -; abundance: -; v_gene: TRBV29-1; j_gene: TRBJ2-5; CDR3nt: TGCAGCGTGACAGCGTACCAAGAGACCCAGTACTTC; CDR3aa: CSVTAYQETQYF
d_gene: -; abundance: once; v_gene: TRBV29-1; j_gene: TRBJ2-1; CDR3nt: TGCAGCGCTGCTAGCGCTTCCTACAATGAGCAGTTCTTC; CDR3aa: CSAASASYNEQFF
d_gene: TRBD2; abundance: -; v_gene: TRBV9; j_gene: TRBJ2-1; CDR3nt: TGTGCCAGCAGCGTGAGAACTAGCGCGTACAATGAGCAGTTCTTC; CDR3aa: CASSVRTSAYNEQFF
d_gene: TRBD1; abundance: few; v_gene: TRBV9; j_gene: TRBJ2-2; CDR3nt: TGTGCCAGCAGCGTGGGACAGGGGGTCCTCACCGGGGAGCTGTTTTTT; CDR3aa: CASSVGQGVLTGELFF
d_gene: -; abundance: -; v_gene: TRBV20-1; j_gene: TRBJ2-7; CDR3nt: TGCAGTGCGGGAAAAATCAACGAGCAGTACTTC; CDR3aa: CSAGKINEQYF
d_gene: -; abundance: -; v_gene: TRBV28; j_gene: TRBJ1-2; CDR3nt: TGTGCCAGCAGTTTACAGGGGAACTATGGCTACACCTTC; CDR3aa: CASSLQGNYGYTF
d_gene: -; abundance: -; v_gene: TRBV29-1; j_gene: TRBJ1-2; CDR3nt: TGCAGCGCTGCTGAGGGGAGGTACACCTTC; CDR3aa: CSAAEGRYTF
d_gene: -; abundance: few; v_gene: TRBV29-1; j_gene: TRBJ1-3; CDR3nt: TGCAGCGTTGAACAGGGAGCTGGAAACACCATATATTTT; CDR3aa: CSVEQGAGNTIYF
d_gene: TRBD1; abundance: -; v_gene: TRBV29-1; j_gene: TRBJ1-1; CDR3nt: TGCAGCGTTGACCTGGGACAGATTGGGACTGAAGCTTTCTTT; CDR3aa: CSVDLGQIGTEAFF
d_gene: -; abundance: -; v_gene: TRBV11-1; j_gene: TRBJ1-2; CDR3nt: TGTGCCAGCACCTTTCGGGCGCGGGGCGATGGCTACACCTTC; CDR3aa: CASTFRARGDGYTF
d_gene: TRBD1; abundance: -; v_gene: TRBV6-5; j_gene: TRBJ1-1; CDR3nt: TGTGCCAGCAGTTACCGGACAGGGACAGCTTTCTTT; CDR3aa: CASSYRTGTAFF
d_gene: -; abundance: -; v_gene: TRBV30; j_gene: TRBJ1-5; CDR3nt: TGTGCCTGGAGTTGTCAGGGGAGTCAGCCCCAGCATTTT; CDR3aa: CAWSCQGSQPQHF
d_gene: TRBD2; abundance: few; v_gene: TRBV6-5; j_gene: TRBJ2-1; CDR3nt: TGTGCCAGCAAGCGGGAGCTCAGCTCCTACAATGAGCAGTTCTTC; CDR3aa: CASKRELSSYNEQFF
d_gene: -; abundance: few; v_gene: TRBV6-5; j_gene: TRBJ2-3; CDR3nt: TGTGCCAGCAGTTACGCGGAGAGCACAGATACGCAGTATTTT; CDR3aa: CASSYAESTDTQYF
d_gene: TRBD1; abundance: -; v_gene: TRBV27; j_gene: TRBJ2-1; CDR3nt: TGTGCCAGGACAGGGGCTGAGCAGTTCTTC; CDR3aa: CARTGAEQFF
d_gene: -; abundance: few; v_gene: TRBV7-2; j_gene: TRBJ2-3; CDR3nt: TGTGCCAGCAGCCCTGGTCGAGATACGCAGTATTTT; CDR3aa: CASSPGRDTQYF
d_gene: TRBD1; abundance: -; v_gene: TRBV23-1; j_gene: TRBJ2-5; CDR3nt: TGCGCCAGCACAAGGACAGGGGGCGAAGAGACCCAGTACTTC; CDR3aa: CASTRTGGEETQYF
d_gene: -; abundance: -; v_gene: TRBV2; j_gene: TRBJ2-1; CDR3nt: TGTGCCAGCAGGAAAAGCGGAAGGGACGATGAGCAGTTCTTC; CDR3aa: CASRKSGRDDEQFF
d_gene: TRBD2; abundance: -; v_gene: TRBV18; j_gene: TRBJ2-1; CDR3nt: TGTGCCAGCTCACCATACCCGGGAGGGGCTCTCAATGAGCAGTTCTTC; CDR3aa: CASSPYPGGALNEQFF
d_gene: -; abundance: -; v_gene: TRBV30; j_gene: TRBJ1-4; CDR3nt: TGTGCCTGGAGCCAAAGGGGTGAAAAACTGTTTTTT; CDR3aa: CAWSQRGEKLFF
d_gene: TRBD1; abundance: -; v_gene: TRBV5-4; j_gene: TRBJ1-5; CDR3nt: TGTGCCAGCAGCTTACAGGGGGCCAATCAGCCCCAGCATTTT; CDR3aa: CASSLQGANQPQHF
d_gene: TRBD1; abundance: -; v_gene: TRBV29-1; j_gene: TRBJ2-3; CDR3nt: TGCAGCGTGTGCAGGGGGCAGGGGGATACGCAGTATTTT; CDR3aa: CSVCRGQGDTQYF
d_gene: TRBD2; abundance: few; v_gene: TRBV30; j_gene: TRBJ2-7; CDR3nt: TGTGCCTGGAGTGTAAGGGCTAGCGGGAGCTCGGAGCAGTACTTC; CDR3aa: CAWSVRASGSSEQYF
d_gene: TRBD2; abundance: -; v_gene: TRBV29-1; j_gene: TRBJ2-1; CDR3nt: TGCAGCGTTACAAGGACTAGCGGGAGTATTGAGCAGTTCTTC; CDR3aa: CSVTRTSGSIEQFF
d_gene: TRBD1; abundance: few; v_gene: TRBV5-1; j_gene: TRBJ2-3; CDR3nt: TGCGCCAGCAGCTTGCAGGGGCGAACAGGGGACACAGATACGCAGTATTTT; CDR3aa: CASSLQGRTGDTDTQYF
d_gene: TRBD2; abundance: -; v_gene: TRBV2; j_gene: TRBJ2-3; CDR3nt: TGTGCCAGCAGTGAACAGGGTAGCGGGACCTCAGTTACGCAGTATTTT; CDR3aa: CASSEQGSGTSVTQYF
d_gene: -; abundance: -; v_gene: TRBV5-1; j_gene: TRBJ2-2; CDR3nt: TGCGCCAGCAGCTTGGAACCAGGGGCGAACACCGGGGAGCTGTTTTTT; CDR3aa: CASSLEPGANTGELFF
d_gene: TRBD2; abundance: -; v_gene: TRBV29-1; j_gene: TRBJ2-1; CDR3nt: TGCAGCGTGGGGCGAGCGGGAGGTCCCTACAATGAGCAGTTCTTC; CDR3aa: CSVGRAGGPYNEQFF
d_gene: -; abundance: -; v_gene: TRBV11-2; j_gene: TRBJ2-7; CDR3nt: TGTGCCAGCAGCTTAGCCCCTTCAGACGAGCAGTACTTC; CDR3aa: CASSLAPSDEQYF
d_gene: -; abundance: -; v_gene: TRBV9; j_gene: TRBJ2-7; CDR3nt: TGTGCCAGCAGCGTGGCGGCGTCCGCCTACGAGCAGTACTTC; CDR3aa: CASSVAASAYEQYF
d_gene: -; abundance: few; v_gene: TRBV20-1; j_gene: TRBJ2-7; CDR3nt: TGCAGTCCTCGGAGGGTCGAGCAGTACTTC; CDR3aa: CSPRRVEQYF
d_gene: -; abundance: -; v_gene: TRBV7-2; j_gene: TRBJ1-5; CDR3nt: TGTGCCAGCAGCCCGGGCAGGGCCAATCAGCCCCAGCATTTT; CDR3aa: CASSPGRANQPQHF
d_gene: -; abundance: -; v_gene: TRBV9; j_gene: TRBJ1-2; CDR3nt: TGTGCCAGCAGCGTAGAAGGGACCGGCTACACCTTC; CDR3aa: CASSVEGTGYTF
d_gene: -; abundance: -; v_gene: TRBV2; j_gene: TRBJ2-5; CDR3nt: TGTGCCAGCAGGGCAACAGATGTTAAAGAGACCCAGTACTTC; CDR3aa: CASRATDVKETQYF
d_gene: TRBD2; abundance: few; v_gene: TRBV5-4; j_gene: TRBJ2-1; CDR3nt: TGTGCCAGCAGATCCGGGACTAGCGGGAATTACAATGAGCAGTTCTTC; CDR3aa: CASRSGTSGNYNEQFF
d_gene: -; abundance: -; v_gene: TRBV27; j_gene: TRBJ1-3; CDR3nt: TGTGCCAGCTCCCCACGACACATCTCTGGAAACACCATATATTTT; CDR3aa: CASSPRHISGNTIYF
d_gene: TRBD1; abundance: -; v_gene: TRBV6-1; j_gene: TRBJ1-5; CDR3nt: TGTGCCAGCAGTTTAACAGGGGGCTCGCCCCAGCATTTT; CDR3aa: CASSLTGGSPQHF
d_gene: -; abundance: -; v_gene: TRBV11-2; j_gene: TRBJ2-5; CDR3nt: TGTGCCAGCAGTCCCGGGATCGTGAAGACCCAGTACTTC; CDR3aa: CASSPGIVKTQYF
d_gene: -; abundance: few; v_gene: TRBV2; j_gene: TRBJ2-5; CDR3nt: TGTGCCAGCATACTGTCAAAGCGCCTTATCGAGACCCAGTACTTC; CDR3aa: CASILSKRLIETQYF